The text below deals with one T cell receptor (beta chain). The specificity of this receptor is unknown. The record has no base qualities; no much larger clone is one base away. The CDR1 and CDR2 encoded by the germline V gene are SGHRS and YFSETQ. Reading from cysteine to phenylalanine, the CDR3 counts 15 amino acids. CDR3 DNA only is kept here, 45 bases in frame from base 1. The junction shows trimming of 1 base on V and 4 bases on J, and the gene matches do not reach 2 bases of it. This entry belongs to a study (dated by TCRdb to the mid-2010s). Regarding the study in general: Whether tumor-infiltrating Tregs in breast cancer are recruited from blood Tregs or converted in situ from other CD4+ T cell subsets was tested.

Amplification of full-length TCR variable regions was done by 5' RACE PCR using constant-region reverse primers, and this step was followed by semi-nested PCR with Nested Universal Primer A. The ReliaPrep RNA Cell Miniprep System was used to extract total RNA, which was then reverse transcribed into 5'RACE-ready cDNA with the SMARTer RACE 5'/3' Kit. An Illumina MiSeq was used to sequence the full-length TCR alpha and beta libraries, which had been barcoded with multiplex adaptors. The study's own analysis went as follows. For each of nine subset-tissue groups, sequencing data from the five patients were pooled, and the groups were compared by unsupervised clustering of TCR gene usage. Repertoire similarity was calculated with the Morisita-Horn index, weighting shared sequences by their contribution to each repertoire. TCRdb passed the public sequencing reads through fastp at Q25 and MiXCR, retaining productive beta sequences. Each CDR3 protein gets just one entry, which takes the most common genes and DNA from the rows behind it. Here the V and J calls rest on TCRdb's processing, not on the authors' analysis. The sample has roughly 50,000 distinct CDR3 sequences on record, more than 20% of them singletons. 2.5% to 4% of the sample is taken by the ten largest.

What the authors observed across the whole study: Tumor memory CD4+ T cell TCR gene usage clustered with blood and lymph node memory CD4+ cells and lymph node naive CD4+ cells. The greatest overlap of tumor-infiltrating Treg TCR alpha and beta sequences was observed with tumor naive CD4+ T cells, followed by blood naive CD4+ T cells. Rather than covering whole repertoires, validation in the larger cohort was restricted to a single TCR beta V-J rearrangement.

The Miltenyi Naive CD4+ T Cell Isolation kit was used to purify naive CD4+ T cells, and CD25 microbeads were used to remove Tregs. Tregs, naive and memory CD4+ T cells from tumor, blood and ipsilateral draining lymph nodes of five breast cancer patients underwent full-length TCR alpha and beta sequencing. Tumor tissue, along with lymph nodes from ipsilateral axillary dissection, was perfused with PBS, minced, and then digested using collagenase I and hyaluronidase. A purity exceeding 90% was confirmed by FACS for the sorted cell populations. Sequenced sample: tumor-infiltrating naive CD4+ T cells sorted from the breast tumor. The cell subset or site label, read with the paper, signifies: naive CD4+ T cells, CD4+CD45RA+CD25-. The sequence came from a female donor with breast cancer. The chain uses TRBV5-1 and TRBJ2-1, and TRBD2 aligns with 10 junction nucleotides. The nucleotides are TGCGCCAGCAGCTTGAGAGCGGGAGGGTACAATGAGCAGTTCTTC. The encoded protein is CASSLRAGGYNEQFF.